These 14 T cell receptor beta chains were all obtained from the same sample, sequenced in a study of neoadjuvant anti-PD-1 for oral cavity cancer. The assay was immunoSEQ multiplex PCR, and TCRdb's table has in-frame clones only and misses some. Of about 80,000 clones detected, approximately 80% appear once; the ten largest clones hold 2.5% to 3.5%. The specimen comprised PBMCs, sampled before nivolumab (anti-PD-1) treatment. The source is a person between 35 and 79 years old with oral cavity squamous cell carcinoma.

The J gene is TRBJ2-7, the V gene TRBV6-5; 7 bases match TRBD1. The germline gives CDR1 MNHEY, CDR2 SVGAGI. Trimming cost V 2 bases and J 2 bases; bases outside gene matches: 6. The CDR3 is made up of 15 amino acids. The CDR3 is CASSYERQGAYEQYF. The DNA of the CDR3 is TGTGCCAGCAGTTACGAGAGGCAGGGGGCCTACGAGCAGTACTTC.

This sequence joins TRBV5-1 and TRBJ2-7, with D perhaps matching TRBD1 or TRBD2 (5 bases each). The CDR3 is 14 residues long. Germline V gene data show CDR1 as SGHRS and CDR2 as YFSETQ. With 6 bases removed from V and 0 bases from J, the gap between germline ends came to 13 bases. This CDR3 reads CASNRDGSSYEQYF. The CDR3 nucleotides read TGCGCCAGCAACCGGGACGGAAGCTCCTACGAGCAGTACTTC.

V and J are TRBV11-2 and TRBJ2-3, with a tentative D call TRBD2 (6 bases). The CDR3 covers 15 residues. Germline CDR1 SGHAT, CDR2 FQNNGV. Trimming took off 6 bases at V and 6 bases at J, with 19 bases between the two ends. Here the CDR3 DNA reads TGTGCCAGCAGACCTTTCGGGGGAAGGTTGGATACGCAGTATTTT. Encoded protein: CASRPFGGRLDTQYF.

V usage is TRBV5-1 and J usage is TRBJ1-3; D gene ambiguous. V was pared by 0 bases and J by 0 bases, with 4 bases between. The CDR3 consists of 14 residues. CDR1 is SGHRS, CDR2 YFSETQ, per germline. The CDR3 reads CASSLGSSGNTIYF. CDR3 bases: TGCGCCAGCAGCTTGGGGAGCTCTGGAAACACCATATATTTT.

The chain carries TRBV5-4 and TRBJ2-3; a weak D match, TRBD2 (6 bases). Germline-derived CDR1 and CDR2 are SGHNT and YYREEE (reference sequence). This CDR3 has 16 residues. V was pared by 4 bases and J by 6 bases, with 21 bases between. The CDR3 region is CASSREDYSLGDTQYF. The CDR3 DNA reads TGTGCCAGCAGCCGAGAGGACTACTCCCTTGGCGATACGCAGTATTTT.

A single count supports this clone. This chain joins TRBV11-3 and TRBJ2-1; unclear D gene. Germline CDR1 and CDR2: SGHNT and YENEEA. The CDR3 is 15 amino acids. The V and J ends lost 5 bases and 2 bases respectively, with 13 bases between them. CDR3: CASSLGRSTYNEQFF. For the CDR3, the DNA is TGTGCCAGCAGCCTTGGACGGAGCACCTACAATGAGCAGTTCTTC.

The rearrangement uses TRBV30 and TRBJ2-7; D is ambiguous. Germline loops: CDR1 GTSNPN, CDR2 SVGIG (reference sequence). Trimming shortened V by 3 bases and J by 12 bases, and 15 bases separated the two germline ends. The CDR3 runs 11 residues. The CDR3 nucleotides read TGTGCCTGGAGCGTGGACCGGATTAGGTACTTC. Amino acids: CAWSVDRIRYF.

This clone turned up a few times. V usage is TRBV4-2 and J usage is TRBJ1-5; tentative D call: TRBD1 (5 bases). V lost 3 bases and J 1 base, leaving 19 bases between the germline ends. CDR1 is LGHNA and CDR2 is YNFKEQ in the germline V gene. The CDR3 extends over 18 amino acids. The CDR3 DNA reads as TGTGCCAGCAGCCAGTTGGGGAACGGGGGTGGGAGCAATCAGCCCCAGCATTTT. The encoded protein is CASSQLGNGGGSNQPQHF.

The table lists this clone with a count of one. V and J are TRBV5-1 and TRBJ2-7, with D possibly being TRBD2 (5 bases). The CDR3 is 13 residues long. Deletions cut 5 bases from V and 3 bases from J, with 12 bases between. Germline CDR1 is SGHRS and CDR2 is YFSETQ. In nucleotides, the CDR3 is TGCGCCAGCAGTCCCCCAAGCGGCTACGAGCAGTACTTC. It codes for CASSPPSGYEQYF.

The chain employs TRBV7-3 and TRBJ2-1; the match to TRBD1 covers 7 bases. V was pared by 4 bases and J by 0 bases, with 3 bases of the junction left unmatched. CDR1 and CDR2 (germline): SGHTA, FQGTGA. This CDR3 contains 15 residues. The CDR3 coding sequence is TGTGCCAGCAGCTCCTCAGGGGGCTCCTACAATGAGCAGTTCTTC. It yields the protein CASSSSGGSYNEQFF.

This clone was found a few times. The V gene is TRBV7-9, the J gene TRBJ2-1; 7 bases align to TRBD2. V dropped 1 base and J dropped 8; count of bases not matched to a gene: 8. The germline V gene encodes CDR1 SEHNR and CDR2 FQNEAQ (reference sequence). This CDR3 spans 15 amino acids. The CDR3 DNA is TGTGCCAGCAGCTTAGTCCGCGGGAGTAGCTATGAGCAGTTCTTC. This translates into CASSLVRGSSYEQFF.

This clone appeared once. The rearrangement joins TRBV5-4 to TRBJ1-2; 7 bases are shared with TRBD1. Germline CDR1 reads SGHNT; CDR2 reads YYREEE (reference sequence). Losses at the gene ends were 1 base for V and 3 bases for J; bases not matched to a gene: 9. The CDR3 is 16 amino acids. The CDR3 coding sequence is TGTGCCAGCAGCTTGAACAAAGGACAGGCTGACTATGGCTACACCTTC. Protein sequence: CASSLNKGQADYGYTF.

A single count supports this clone. This sequence joins TRBV6-1 and TRBJ2-4; D possibly corresponds to TRBD1 (6 bases). Trimming removed 10 bases at V and 7 bases at J, with 14 bases between. The CDR3 loop spans 12 amino acids. Germline V gene lookup returns CDR1 MNHNS and CDR2 SASEGT. This CDR3 is CATLNRVNIQYF. For the CDR3, the DNA is TGTGCCACCTTGAACAGGGTCAACATTCAGTACTTC.

This clone was seen a handful of times. CDR3 DNA: TGTGCCAGTAGTATCTCCCTCGGACAGTACTACGAGCAGTACTTC. Protein product: CASSISLGQYYEQYF. The rearrangement links TRBV19 to TRBJ2-7; D possibly corresponds to TRBD1 (6 bases). The CDR3 sequence is 15 residues long. CDR1 is LNHDA and CDR2 is SQIVND in the germline V gene (reference sequence). Trimming took 3 bases from V and 3 from J, leaving 15 bases between them.